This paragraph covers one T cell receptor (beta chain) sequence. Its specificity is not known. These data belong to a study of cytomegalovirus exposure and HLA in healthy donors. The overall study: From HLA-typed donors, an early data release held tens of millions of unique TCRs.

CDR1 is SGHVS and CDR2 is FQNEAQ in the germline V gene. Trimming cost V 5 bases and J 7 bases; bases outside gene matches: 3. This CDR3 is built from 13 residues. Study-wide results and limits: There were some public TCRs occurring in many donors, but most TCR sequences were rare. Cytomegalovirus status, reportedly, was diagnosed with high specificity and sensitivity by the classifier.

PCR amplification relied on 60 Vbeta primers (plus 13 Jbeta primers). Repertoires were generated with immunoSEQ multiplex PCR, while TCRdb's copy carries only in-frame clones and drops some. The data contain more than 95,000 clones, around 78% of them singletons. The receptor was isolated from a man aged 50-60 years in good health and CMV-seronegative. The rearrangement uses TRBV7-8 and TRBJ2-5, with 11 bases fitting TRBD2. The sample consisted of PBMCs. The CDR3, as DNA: TGTGCCAGCAGCGCTACTAGCGGGGGGACCCAGTACTTC. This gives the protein CASSATSGGTQYF.